The next 28 T cell receptor beta chains were all read from a single sample in a study of identifying expanded T cells in peripheral blood. Some clones are missing from TCRdb's copy, which holds only in-frame ones; the method was immunoSEQ multiplex PCR. Among over 100,000 clones listed, about 87% were seen once. The sequenced sample consisted of blood. These receptors were collected from a person between 18 and 69 years old in good health.

The V and J genes are TRBV10-3 and TRBJ2-1; 9 bases are shared with TRBD2. Germline V gene lookup returns CDR1 ENHRY and CDR2 SYGVKD. CDR3 length: 14 amino acids. After removal of 3 bases from V and 10 bases from J, the junction contained 7 bases not matched to a gene. The CDR3 spells CAISDLAGVTEQFF. The DNA of the CDR3 is TGTGCCATCAGTGATTTAGCGGGGGTTACCGAGCAGTTCTTC.

The CDR3 coding sequence is TGTGCCAGCAGCTTAAGAGGCGGCCGCACAGATACGCAGTATTTT. This sequence encodes CASSLRGGRTDTQYF. J is TRBJ2-3 and V is TRBV7-3; no clear D gene. Trimming left V 1 base short and J 1 base short, with 9 bases between. The CDR3 is made up of 15 amino acids. CDR1 SGHTA and CDR2 FQGTGA come from the germline V gene.

The V call is TRBV14, the J call TRBJ2-3; 14 bases agree with TRBD2. In germline, CDR1 is SGHDN, CDR2 FVKESK. With V trimmed by 4 bases and J by 8 bases, 8 bases remained unmatched. The CDR3 has 16 amino acids. The chain's CDR3 is CASSRSFGLAGGTQYF. For the CDR3, the DNA is TGTGCCAGCAGCCGATCCTTTGGACTAGCGGGAGGTACGCAGTATTTT. Full variable domain (rest looked up from reference TRBV14 and TRBJ2-3): EAGVTQFPSHSVIEKGQTVTLRCDPISGHDNLYWYRRVMGKEIKFLLHFVKESKQDESGMPNNRFLAERTGGTYSTLKVQPAELEDSGVYFCASSRSFGLAGGTQYFGPGTRLTVL.

The V gene is TRBV18, the J gene TRBJ1-1; 8 bases map to TRBD1. The CDR3 covers 17 residues. The trim removed 3 bases at V and 8 bases at J, leaving 17 bases unmatched. Per the germline V gene, CDR1 is KGHSH and CDR2 is LQKENI. Here the CDR3 reads CASSPDWTGKEGIEAFF. The CDR3 DNA is TGTGCCAGCTCACCGGATTGGACAGGGAAGGAGGGAATCGAAGCTTTCTTT.

This clone was seen only once. V and J are TRBV7-2 and TRBJ2-5, with TRBD2 matching 9 bases. Germline CDR1 and CDR2: SGHTA and FQGNSA. The trim removed 4 bases at V and 4 bases at J, leaving 7 bases unmatched. The CDR3 spans 15 residues. The CDR3 DNA sequence: TGTGCCAGCAGCTCGAGCGGGGGGCCTGGAGAGACCCAGTACTTC. It codes for CASSSSGGPGETQYF.

The V call is TRBV7-9, the J call TRBJ2-5; tentative D call: TRBD1 (6 bases). V was cut by 3 bases and J by 5 bases, with 16 bases left in between. Per the germline V gene, CDR1 is SEHNR and CDR2 is FQNEAQ (reference sequence). The CDR3 contains 15 residues. The CDR3 loop reads CASSFSVRGIETQYF. The CDR3 nucleotides read TGTGCCAGCAGCTTCAGCGTTAGGGGGATTGAGACCCAGTACTTC.

V and J are TRBV9 and TRBJ1-4; TRBD1 aligns across 7 bases. This CDR3 spans 16 amino acids. Germline lookup yields CDR1 SGDLS and CDR2 YYNGEE. V lost 0 bases, J lost 5 bases, and 7 bases stayed unmatched. CDR3 loop: CASSVVPDRDNEKLFF. The CDR3 region has the DNA TGTGCCAGCAGCGTAGTCCCCGACAGGGACAATGAAAAACTGTTTTTT.

The V gene is TRBV2, the J gene TRBJ1-3; possible D gene TRBD1, 5 bases. With 0 bases removed from V and 5 bases from J, the gap between germline ends came to 14 bases. Germline loops: CDR1 SNHLY, CDR2 FYNNEI. The CDR3 covers 16 residues. The CDR3 nucleotides are TGTGCCAGCAGTGAAGCGCTTCGGGGACCGAGAAACACCATATATTTT. As protein: CASSEALRGPRNTIYF. Filled out from reference TRBV2 and TRBJ1-3, the complete variable domain reads EPEVTQTPSHQVTQMGQEVILRCVPISNHLYFYWYRQILGQKVEFLVSFYNNEISEKSEIFDDQFSVERPDGSNFTLKIRSTKLEDSAMYFCASSEALRGPRNTIYFGEGSWLTVV.

V is TRBV30 and J is TRBJ2-2; tentatively, D is TRBD1 or TRBD2 (7 bases each). The CDR3 covers 14 residues. In germline, CDR1 is GTSNPN, CDR2 SVGIG (reference sequence). Deletions cut 6 bases from V and 2 bases from J, with 13 bases between. Here the CDR3 reads CACPRGGNTGELFF. For the CDR3, the DNA is TGTGCCTGCCCCAGGGGGGGCAACACCGGGGAGCTGTTTTTT.

V and J are TRBV29-1 and TRBJ1-5; D is possibly TRBD1 (5 bases). CDR1 is SQVTM and CDR2 is ANQGSEA in the germline V gene. The CDR3 is 12 amino acids. Deletions cut 4 bases from V and 4 bases from J, with 8 bases between. CDR3 amino acids: CSVGGGNQPQHF. CDR3 nucleotides: TGCAGCGTTGGTGGGGGGAATCAGCCCCAGCATTTT.

The chain uses TRBV6-5 and TRBJ2-7; D might be TRBD1 (6 bases). From germline, CDR1 is MNHEY and CDR2 SVGAGI. The CDR3 contains 14 residues. The V end was cut by 2 bases, the J end by 5 bases, with 13 bases between. As DNA, the CDR3 is TGTGCCAGCAGTTACGTGGGGGCCCCGAACGAGCAGTACTTC. It yields the protein CASSYVGAPNEQYF.

As DNA, the CDR3 is TGTGCCAGCAGCCCCGACAGGGCAGCTGGAAACACCATATATTTT. Translating gives CASSPDRAAGNTIYF. The chain combines TRBV7-6 with TRBJ1-3; 7 bases are a match to TRBD1. Per germline, CDR1 SGHVS and CDR2 FNYEAQ. The trim removed 5 bases at V and 2 bases at J, leaving 6 bases unmatched. This CDR3 is 15 amino acids long.

This chain uses TRBV2 with TRBJ2-7, with 9 bases fitting TRBD1. V was pared by 5 bases and J by 4 bases, with 15 bases of the junction left unmatched. Germline CDR1 SNHLY, CDR2 FYNNEI. This CDR3 is built from 17 residues. The chain's CDR3 is CASSLSPGTGFWYEQYF. CDR3 in DNA: TGTGCCAGCAGTCTAAGCCCCGGGACAGGGTTTTGGTACGAGCAGTACTTC.

The J gene is TRBJ1-1, the V gene TRBV15; the D is unclear. In germline, CDR1 is LNHNV, CDR2 YYDKDF (reference sequence). Trimming pared 0 bases from V and 4 bases from J, leaving 9 bases between. The CDR3 spans 14 residues. This CDR3 reads CATSRDLGPTEAFF. The CDR3 DNA follows: TGTGCCACCAGCAGAGATCTAGGGCCCACTGAAGCTTTCTTT.

The chain links TRBV7-2 to TRBJ1-3; TRBD1 agrees at 8 bases. Germline values: CDR1 SGHTA, CDR2 FQGNSA. The CDR3 sequence is 14 residues long. The J segment lost 7 bases and the V segment lost 5 bases, leaving 7 bases of the junction unmatched. The CDR3 reads CASSLGQGWNTIYF. The CDR3 bases are TGTGCCAGCAGCCTCGGACAGGGTTGGAACACCATATATTTT.

J is TRBJ2-7 and V is TRBV11-2; no clear D gene. V lost 7 bases, J lost 2 bases, and 15 bases lay in between. The CDR3 is 14 residues long. Germline values: CDR1 SGHAT, CDR2 FQNNGV. CDR3 in amino acids: CASTPSQSTYEQYF. The CDR3 bases are TGTGCCAGCACCCCGAGCCAGAGCACCTACGAGCAGTACTTC.

The genes are TRBV2 and TRBJ2-1; 8 nucleotides align to TRBD2. V gave up 4 bases and J gave up 7 bases; unmatched junction bases: 3. Germline V gene data show CDR1 as SNHLY and CDR2 as FYNNEI. CDR3 length: 13 residues. Here the CDR3 reads CASSARLANEQFF. CDR3 DNA: TGTGCCAGCAGTGCGCGACTAGCGAATGAGCAGTTCTTC.

Details on this clone: Different DNA sequences within this sample yield the same CDR3. The V gene is TRBV18, the J gene TRBJ1-1; D is undetermined. CDR3 length: 13 residues. Trimming cost V 1 base and J 1 base, with 4 bases left between them. Germline V gene lookup returns CDR1 KGHSH and CDR2 LQKENI. CDR3 in amino acids: CASSPQGNTEAFF. DNA of the CDR3: TGTGCCAGCTCACCACAGGGGAACACTGAAGCTTTCTTT.

This clone was observed a single time. The chain has TRBV10-3 and TRBJ2-1, with 11 nucleotides matching TRBD2. The V segment lost 5 bases and the J segment 0 bases; nucleotides outside the gene matches: 18. This CDR3 contains 21 residues. Germline CDR1 is ENHRY and CDR2 is SYGVKD. The chain's CDR3 is CAISKTTGTSGVPSSYNEQFF. DNA of the CDR3: TGTGCCATCAGTAAAACTACCGGGACTAGCGGAGTCCCGAGCTCCTACAATGAGCAGTTCTTC.

The chain couples TRBV4-1 to TRBJ2-2; 8 nucleotides line up with TRBD1. The junction had 4 bases not matched to a gene; V was cut back by 1 base and J by 3 bases. CDR3 size: 16 residues. The V gene's germline CDR1 is MGHRA and CDR2 YSYEKL. CDR3 in amino acids: CASSQGTGGYTGELFF. CDR3 bases: TGCGCCAGCAGCCAAGGCACAGGGGGTTACACCGGGGAGCTGTTTTTT.

This clone was recorded a few times. The chain links TRBV19 to TRBJ2-1; the match to TRBD1 covers 12 bases. The CDR3 covers 15 residues. CDR1 is LNHDA and CDR2 is SQIVND in the germline V gene (reference sequence). The ends lost 8 bases at V and 8 bases at J; junction bases unmatched: 10. The CDR3 nucleotides are TGTGCCAGTCAATTAGGGGGACAGGGGGCATATGAGCAGTTCTTC. Translated, it gives CASQLGGQGAYEQFF. Filled out from reference TRBV19 and TRBJ2-1, the complete variable domain reads DGGITQSPKYLFRKEGQNVTLSCEQNLNHDAMYWYRQDPGQGLRLIYYSQIVNDFQKGDIAEGYSVSREKKESFPLTVTSAQKNPTAFYLCASQLGGQGAYEQFFGPGTRLTVL.

V and J are TRBV19 and TRBJ1-1; tentatively, D is TRBD1 (6 bases). Germline V gives CDR1 LNHDA, CDR2 SQIVND (reference sequence). Trimming took off 5 bases at V and 0 bases at J, with 13 bases between the two ends. This CDR3 has 15 amino acids. The CDR3 reads CASSVHGGLNTEAFF. The CDR3 nucleotides are TGTGCCAGTAGTGTGCATGGGGGCTTGAACACTGAAGCTTTCTTT.

CDR3 nucleotide sequence: TGTGCCAGCAGCCGAACCACTAGTCCCTACCAACAAGAGACCCAGTACTTC. It translates to CASSRTTSPYQQETQYF. V and J are TRBV9 and TRBJ2-5, with D possibly TRBD2 on 5 matching bases. Trimming left V 4 bases short and J 2 bases short, with 21 bases between. The CDR3 runs 17 residues. Germline CDR1 SGDLS, CDR2 YYNGEE.

The chain carries TRBV4-2 and TRBJ2-7; 10 positions agree with TRBD2. This CDR3 has 15 residues. The ends lost 0 bases at V and 2 bases at J; junction bases unmatched: 1. The germline V gene encodes CDR1 LGHNA and CDR2 YNFKEQ. CDR3 nucleotide sequence: TGTGCCAGCAGCCAAGACAGCGGGAGGGCCTACGAGCAGTACTTC. Amino acids: CASSQDSGRAYEQYF.

This sequence joins TRBV5-1 and TRBJ2-7; D ambiguous. This CDR3 has 15 residues. V lost 0 bases and J 4 bases, leaving 14 bases between the germline ends. Germline V gives CDR1 SGHRS, CDR2 YFSETQ. The CDR3 is CASSLVPGPTYEQYF. DNA for the CDR3: TGCGCCAGCAGCTTGGTGCCAGGCCCAACATACGAGCAGTACTTC.

V is TRBV14 and J is TRBJ2-5; D is unresolved. CDR1 SGHDN and CDR2 FVKESK come from the germline V gene. There are 14 residues in the CDR3. Trimming pared 2 bases from V and 2 bases from J, leaving 9 bases between. The CDR3 coding sequence is TGTGCCAGCAGCCAAACGAGATTACAAGAGACCCAGTACTTC. Residues: CASSQTRLQETQYF.

CDR3 protein: CATSTGVGNTIYF. As DNA, the CDR3 is TGTGCCACCAGCACGGGTGTTGGAAACACCATATATTTT. The chain has TRBV15 and TRBJ1-3; D is uncertain. The CDR3 runs 13 residues. The germline gives CDR1 LNHNV, CDR2 YYDKDF (reference sequence). The V end was cut by 4 bases, the J end by 3 bases, with 7 bases between.

The CDR3 loop is CSAATGLNSPLHF. In nucleotides, the CDR3 is TGCAGCGCCGCGACAGGGCTTAATTCACCCCTCCACTTT. The chain employs TRBV29-1 and TRBJ1-6, with TRBD1 matching 7 bases. With V trimmed by 7 bases and J by 6 bases, 6 bases remained unmatched. The CDR3 covers 13 residues. CDR1 and CDR2 from the germline V gene are SQVTM and ANQGSEA.